The 8 T cell receptor beta chains given below trace back to one sample, sequenced in a study of blood T cell repertoires in COVID-19. Method: immunoSEQ multiplex PCR; TCRdb's copy keeps in-frame clones and lacks some. The sample holds about 190,000 clones, 88% seen once. Specimen: peripheral blood. The receptors originated from a human donor in a cohort sampled during active COVID-19.

The rearrangement uses TRBV5-1 and TRBJ2-6; D perhaps matches TRBD1 (5 bases). V was cut by 4 bases and J by 0 bases, with 5 bases left in between. CDR3 length equals 14 residues. Looked up from germline, CDR1 is SGHRS and CDR2 is YFSETQ. CDR3 sequence reads: CASSGHSGANVLTF. The CDR3 nucleotides read TGCGCCAGCAGCGGACACTCTGGGGCCAACGTCCTGACTTTC.

The chain recombines TRBV18 with TRBJ2-3; TRBD2 is a possible D gene (5 bases). V was pared by 3 bases and J by 0 bases, with 19 bases between. The CDR3 has 18 amino acids. In germline, CDR1 is KGHSH, CDR2 LQKENI. The CDR3 loop is CASSPPPRSGGSTDTQYF. As DNA, the CDR3 is TGTGCCAGCTCACCTCCCCCTAGAAGCGGAGGCAGCACAGATACGCAGTATTTT.

The chain has TRBV7-2 and TRBJ1-4; D possibly corresponds to TRBD1 (5 bases). The CDR3 has 15 amino acids. The V and J ends lost 4 bases and 4 bases respectively, with 13 bases between them. CDR1 and CDR2 (germline): SGHTA, FQGNSA. The CDR3 loop reads CASSYGGGNNEKLFF. The CDR3 bases are TGTGCCAGCAGCTACGGGGGAGGGAATAATGAAAAACTGTTTTTT.

This rearrangement joins TRBV9 to TRBJ2-3; 9 bases fit TRBD2. This CDR3 is built from 16 residues. Germline V gene data show CDR1 as SGDLS and CDR2 as YYNGEE. The V segment lost 3 bases and the J segment 1 base; nucleotides outside the gene matches: 6. For the CDR3, the DNA is TGTGCCAGCAGCGGGGCAAGCGGGGGGCGCACAGATACGCAGTATTTT. Protein product: CASSGASGGRTDTQYF.

V usage is TRBV9 and J usage is TRBJ1-2, with 12 positions matching TRBD1. Trimming took 3 bases from V and 8 from J; bases not matched to a gene: 14. This CDR3 is 17 amino acids long. From germline, CDR1 is SGDLS and CDR2 YYNGEE. As DNA, the CDR3 is TGTGCCAGCAGCGCCCGCGCCGGGACAGGGGGCGCAGGGGGCTACACCTTC. This codes for CASSARAGTGGAGGYTF.

V and J are TRBV7-9 and TRBJ2-3, with 12 bases fitting TRBD1. From germline, CDR1 is SEHNR and CDR2 FQNEAQ (reference sequence). This CDR3 comprises 16 residues. V was clipped by 7 bases and J by 3 bases; unmatched bases: 8. CDR3 residues: CASIRGDRGRTDTQYF. The CDR3 DNA reads TGTGCCAGCATCAGAGGGGACAGGGGGCGAACAGATACGCAGTATTTT.

This clone was seen repeatedly, ten times or more. CDR3 region: CASSDGPTLVDYTF. The DNA for the CDR3 is TGTGCCAGCAGCGATGGGCCGACGTTAGTCGACTACACCTTC. The chain carries TRBV7-2 and TRBJ1-2; no clear D gene. The CDR3 length is 14 residues. With 5 bases removed from V and 10 bases from J, the gap between germline ends came to 20 bases. From germline, CDR1 is SGHTA and CDR2 FQGNSA.

The genes are TRBV4-2 and TRBJ2-1, with 8 bases matching TRBD2. Unmatched junction bases numbered 11, after V lost 3 bases and J lost 7 bases. CDR1 and CDR2 (germline): LGHNA, YNFKEQ. The CDR3 sequence is 16 residues long. The CDR3 nucleotides read TGTGCCAGCAGCCACGTCAGGCCGGGAGGGGGGAATGAGCAGTTCTTC. Translating it yields CASSHVRPGGGNEQFF.